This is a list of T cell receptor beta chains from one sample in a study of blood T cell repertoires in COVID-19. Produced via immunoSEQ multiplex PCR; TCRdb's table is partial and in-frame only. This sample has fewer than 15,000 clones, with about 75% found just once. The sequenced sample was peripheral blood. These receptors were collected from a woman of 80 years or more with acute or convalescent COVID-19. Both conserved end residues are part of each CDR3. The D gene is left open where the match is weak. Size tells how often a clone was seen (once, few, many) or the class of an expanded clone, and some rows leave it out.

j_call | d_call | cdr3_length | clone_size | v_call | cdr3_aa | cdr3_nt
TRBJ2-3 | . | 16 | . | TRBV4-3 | CASSQDWRGTTDTQYF | TGCGCCAGCAGCCAAGACTGGCGGGGAACCACAGATACGCAGTATTTT
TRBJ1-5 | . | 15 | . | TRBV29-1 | CSAGGPRGGNQPQHF | TGCAGCGCCGGAGGCCCCAGGGGAGGCAATCAGCCCCAGCATTTT
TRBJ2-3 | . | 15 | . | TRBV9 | CASSVAGSGGDTQYF | TGTGCCAGCAGCGTAGCGGGGTCTGGAGGGGATACGCAGTATTTT
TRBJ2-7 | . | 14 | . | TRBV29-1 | CSVENPTATYEQYF | TGCAGCGTTGAAAACCCGACAGCAACCTACGAGCAGTACTTC
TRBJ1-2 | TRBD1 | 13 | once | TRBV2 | CASSPGTDYGYTF | TGTGCCAGCAGTCCCGGGACAGACTATGGCTACACCTTC
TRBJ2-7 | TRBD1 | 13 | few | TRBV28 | CASMTGPPYEQYF | TGTGCCAGCATGACAGGGCCCCCCTACGAGCAGTACTTC
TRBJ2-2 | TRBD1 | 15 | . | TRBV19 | CASTETGGSTGELFF | TGTGCCAGTACCGAGACAGGGGGCTCGACCGGGGAGCTGTTTTTT
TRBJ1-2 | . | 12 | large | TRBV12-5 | CASGLVGGGYTF | TGTGCTAGTGGTTTGGTAGGAGGGGGCTACACCTTC
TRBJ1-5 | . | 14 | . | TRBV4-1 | CASSQDPSVASRHF | TGCGCCAGCAGCCAAGACCCGAGTGTAGCGTCCCGGCATTTT
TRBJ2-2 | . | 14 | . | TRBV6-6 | CASSPFQGNGELFF | TGTGCCAGCAGCCCCTTCCAGGGAAACGGGGAGCTGTTTTTT
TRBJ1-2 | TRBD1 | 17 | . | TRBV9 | CASSERVIQGQYYGYTF | TGTGCCAGCAGCGAGAGGGTTATACAGGGACAGTACTATGGCTACACCTTC
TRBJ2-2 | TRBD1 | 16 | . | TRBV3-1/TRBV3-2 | CASSHMTGTGAGELFF | TGTGCCAGCAGCCATATGACCGGGACAGGGGCCGGGGAGCTGTTTTTT
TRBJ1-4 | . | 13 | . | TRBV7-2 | CASSRNRVEKLFF | TGTGCCAGCAGCCGAAACAGGGTTGAAAAACTGTTTTTT
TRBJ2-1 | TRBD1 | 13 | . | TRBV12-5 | CASGFQGAWEQFF | TGTGCTAGTGGTTTCCAGGGGGCCTGGGAGCAGTTCTTC
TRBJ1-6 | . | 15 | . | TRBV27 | CASSLGGFRNSPLHF | TGTGCCAGCAGTTTGGGGGGGTTTAGGAATTCACCCCTCCACTTT
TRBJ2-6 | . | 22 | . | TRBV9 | CASSTPGNGGRNTLSGANVLTF | TGTGCCAGCAGCACACCAGGTAATGGGGGGAGGAATACTTTGTCTGGGGCCAACGTCCTGACTTTC